Listed below are T cell receptor beta chains from one sample, sequenced in a study of T-cell reconstitution after alpha-beta-depleted transplantation in children. TCRdb called the PCR reads again in MiXCR, with one record for every CDR3 protein. The table includes about a million distinct CDR3 sequences, about 30% detected once. The material sequenced was PBMCs, mostly from graft donor cells, taken 360 days after TCRalphabeta/CD19-depleted stem cell transplant. The origin of the receptors is a boy under three years old who had a stem cell transplant for SCID, so the T cells may come from the graft donor. Both conserved end residues are part of each CDR3. The D gene is left open where the match is weak. Rows may omit the clone size; those that give it use once, few, many or a size class.

j_call | cdr3_length | clone_size | v_call | d_call | cdr3_aa | cdr3_nt
TRBJ1-1 | 18 | few | TRBV5-1 | TRBD1 | CASSFRRTGPLENTEAFF | TGCGCCAGCAGCTTTCGGCGGACAGGCCCACTCGAGAACACTGAAGCTTTCTTT
TRBJ1-6 | 17 | few | TRBV10-3 | . | CAISDHPGRDGVSPLHF | TGTGCCATCAGTGACCACCCGGGGCGGGACGGAGTTTCACCCCTCCACTTT
TRBJ2-4 | 15 | . | TRBV27 | . | CASWAAGTIKNIQYF | TGTGCCAGCTGGGCGGCCGGGACCATAAAAAACATTCAGTACTTC
TRBJ1-1 | 15 | few | TRBV3-1 | TRBD1 | CASSPPGTGGTEAFF | TGTGCCAGCAGCCCACCCGGGACAGGGGGCACTGAAGCTTTCTTT
TRBJ2-1 | 15 | . | TRBV28 | . | CASSLHGGLMDEQFF | TGTGCCAGCAGTTTACACGGGGGACTTATGGATGAGCAGTTCTTC
TRBJ2-3 | 15 | . | TRBV7-9 | . | CASPYGDAVSDTQYF | TGTGCCAGCCCCTATGGGGACGCCGTTAGTGATACGCAGTATTTT
TRBJ2-7 | 12 | once | TRBV29-1 | . | CSVEVGAREQYF | TGCAGCGTTGAGGTTGGAGCGCGCGAGCAGTACTTC
TRBJ2-7 | 12 | . | TRBV6-5 | . | CASTSRAFEQYF | TGTGCCAGCACTTCTCGGGCTTTCGAGCAGTACTTC
TRBJ2-5 | 14 | . | TRBV6-2/TRBV6-3 | . | CASSYAGNKETQYF | TGTGCCAGCAGTTACGCCGGGAACAAAGAGACCCAGTACTTC
TRBJ2-7 | 16 | once | TRBV5-1 | . | CASSNRWAKGQSEQYF | TGCGCCAGCAGCAACCGGTGGGCAAAGGGACAATCCGAGCAGTACTTC
TRBJ2-1 | 15 | few | TRBV24-1 | . | CATSDTPGPSGEQFF | TGTGCCACCAGTGATACTCCGGGACCTTCCGGTGAGCAGTTCTTC
TRBJ1-2 | 14 | . | TRBV5-1 | TRBD1 | CASSLGGTEDGYTF | TGCGCCAGCAGCTTGGGCGGGACAGAAGATGGCTACACCTTC
TRBJ1-2 | 16 | few | TRBV7-9 | . | CASSSSPSQGSDGYTF | TGTGCCAGCAGCTCCTCGCCCTCTCAGGGTTCTGATGGCTACACCTTC
TRBJ2-7 | 14 | . | TRBV10-3 | TRBD1 | CAIIRTGEPYEQYF | TGTGCCATCATTAGGACAGGGGAACCCTACGAGCAGTACTTC
TRBJ1-3 | 14 | many | TRBV5-1 | . | CASSLQGTGNTIYF | TGTGCCAGCAGTTTGCAGGGAACTGGAAACACCATATATTTT
TRBJ2-7 | 14 | . | TRBV18 | . | CASSPQGGQNEQYF | TGTGCCAGCTCACCACAGGGGGGGCAGAACGAGCAGTACTTC
TRBJ2-7 | 16 | . | TRBV7-9 | TRBD1 | CASSFLGQGGSYEQYF | TGTGCCAGCAGCTTTTTGGGACAGGGGGGCTCCTACGAGCAGTACTTC
TRBJ2-7 | 15 | . | TRBV11-2 | TRBD2 | CASSMGLAASYEQYF | TGTGCCAGCAGCATGGGACTAGCGGCCTCCTACGAGCAGTACTTC
TRBJ2-7 | 17 | few | TRBV4-1 | . | CASSQDSPPGVSYEQYF | TGCGCCAGCAGCCAAGATTCCCCGCCGGGGGTATCCTACGAGCAGTACTTC
TRBJ2-4 | 13 | many | TRBV20-1 | . | CSTGGPRKNIQYF | TGCAGTACCGGGGGCCCGCGCAAAAACATTCAGTACTTC
TRBJ2-4 | 17 | many | TRBV7-2 | TRBD1 | CASSRGPTGLAKNIQYF | TGTGCCAGCAGCCGCGGTCCGACAGGGTTAGCCAAAAACATTCAGTACTTC
TRBJ1-5 | 13 | . | TRBV12-3/TRBV12-4 | . | CASSPERPRPQHF | TGTGCCAGCAGTCCCGAAAGACCCAGGCCCCAGCATTTT
TRBJ1-5 | 14 | . | TRBV21-1 | . | CASSKAPFNQPQHF | TGTGCCAGCAGCAAAGCCCCATTTAATCAGCCCCAGCATTTT
TRBJ1-4 | 14 | few | TRBV7-9 | . | CASSLPTSGEKLFF | TGTGCCAGCAGCTTACCCACCTCTGGCGAAAAACTGTTTTTT
TRBJ2-7 | 15 | . | TRBV20-1 | TRBD2 | CSARDHASGVGEQYF | TGCAGTGCTAGAGATCACGCTAGCGGGGTGGGGGAGCAGTACTTC
TRBJ2-3 | 15 | few | TRBV5-5 | TRBD2 | CASSWTSGTTDTQYF | TGTGCCAGCAGCTGGACTAGCGGGACCACAGATACGCAGTATTTT
TRBJ2-7 | 14 | few | TRBV5-1 | . | CASSQSPLEYEQYF | TGCGCCAGCAGCCAATCCCCGTTGGAGTACGAGCAGTACTTC
TRBJ2-1 | 14 | . | TRBV27 | . | CASSFYAGEAEQFF | TGTGCCAGCAGTTTTTACGCAGGGGAGGCTGAGCAGTTCTTC
TRBJ2-4 | 17 | . | TRBV7-8 | . | CASSLRRRELAKNIQYF | TGTGCCAGCAGCTTAAGAAGGAGAGAACTAGCCAAAAACATTCAGTACTTC
TRBJ2-7 | 16 | few | TRBV6-2/TRBV6-3 | TRBD1 | CASSPPIGTGSYEQYF | TGTGCCAGCAGTCCCCCGATCGGGACAGGGTCTTACGAGCAGTACTTC
TRBJ2-1 | 19 | . | TRBV12-3/TRBV12-4 | TRBD2 | CASSNFRRGVDSSYNEQFF | TGTGCCAGCTCCAACTTTAGGCGGGGGGTCGACAGCTCCTACAATGAGCAGTTCTTC
TRBJ2-3 | 16 | few | TRBV12-3/TRBV12-4 | . | CASSLFVEGPADTQYF | TGTGCCAGCAGTCTCTTCGTCGAGGGGCCTGCAGATACGCAGTATTTT
TRBJ2-5 | 18 | . | TRBV4-2 | TRBD2 | CASSQERNLAGNGETQYF | TGTGCCAGCAGCCAAGAAAGGAACCTAGCGGGGAATGGAGAGACCCAGTACTTC
TRBJ1-6 | 17 | few | TRBV6-1 | . | CASSEGLGQGKNSPLHF | TGTGCCAGCAGTGAAGGGTTAGGTCAGGGGAAAAATTCACCCCTCCACTTT
TRBJ2-3 | 16 | many | TRBV2 | . | CASSEGGGGGADTQYF | TGTGCCAGCAGTGAAGGAGGAGGGGGCGGCGCAGATACGCAGTATTTT
TRBJ2-5 | 15 | . | TRBV4-2 | . | CASSVGGLSQETQYF | TGTGCCAGCAGCGTTGGGGGCCTTTCCCAAGAGACCCAGTACTTC
TRBJ2-6 | 20 | few | TRBV27 | . | CASSRARGRLRPSGANVLTF | TGTGCCAGCAGTCGGGCCAGGGGTCGCTTGCGCCCCTCTGGGGCCAACGTCCTGACTTTC
TRBJ2-5 | 14 | few | TRBV15 | TRBD1 | CATSRGNRGETQYF | TGTGCCACCAGCAGAGGCAACAGGGGAGAGACCCAGTACTTC
TRBJ2-1 | 16 | few | TRBV20-1 | TRBD2 | CSARDSTSGSYNEQFF | TGCAGTGCTAGAGATTCAACTAGCGGTTCCTACAATGAGCAGTTCTTC
TRBJ1-1 | 14 | few | TRBV12-3/TRBV12-4 | . | CASSSAAGATEAFF | TGTGCCAGCAGTTCAGCCGCAGGGGCCACTGAAGCTTTCTTT
TRBJ2-3 | 16 | . | TRBV20-1 | TRBD2 | CSARVYGLAVTDTQYF | TGCAGTGCTAGAGTATACGGACTAGCGGTCACAGATACGCAGTATTTT
TRBJ2-7 | 14 | . | TRBV12-3/TRBV12-4 | TRBD2 | CASSLGGSLVEVYF | TGTGCCAGCAGTTTGGGGGGGTCCCTCGTTGAAGTGTACTTC
TRBJ2-5 | 15 | few | TRBV6-5 | TRBD2 | CASSYSLAGSETQYF | TGTGCCAGCAGTTACTCGCTAGCGGGGTCTGAGACCCAGTACTTC
TRBJ1-3 | 12 | . | TRBV29-1 | . | CSVAVSGNTIYF | TGCAGCGTTGCCGTTTCTGGAAACACCATATATTTT
TRBJ1-1 | 12 | . | TRBV29-1 | . | CSVEGGNTEAFF | TGCAGCGTTGAGGGGGGGAACACTGAAGCTTTCTTT
TRBJ1-6 | 12 | . | TRBV12-3/TRBV12-4 | TRBD1 | CASNRGGSPLHF | TGTGCCAGTAACAGGGGCGGATCACCCCTCCACTTT
TRBJ2-4 | 15 | few | TRBV12-3/TRBV12-4 | TRBD2 | CASSRGGIAKNIQYF | TGTGCCAGCAGCCGGGGGGGTATAGCCAAAAACATTCAGTACTTC
TRBJ2-7 | 15 | . | TRBV20-1 | TRBD1 | CSARDPDRGWDEQYF | TGCAGTGCTAGAGATCCCGACAGGGGCTGGGACGAGCAGTACTTC
TRBJ2-4 | 12 | once | TRBV12-3/TRBV12-4 | TRBD1 | CASSRQGLTQYF | TGTGCCAGCAGTCGACAGGGATTGACTCAGTACTTC
TRBJ2-2 | 17 | . | TRBV24-1 | . | CATSDQPPGPNTGELFF | TGTGCCACCAGTGACCAACCCCCGGGACCGAACACCGGGGAGCTGTTTTTT
TRBJ1-5 | 14 | . | TRBV28 | . | CASSMRGLNQPQHF | TGTGCCAGCAGTATGAGGGGACTCAATCAGCCCCAGCATTTT